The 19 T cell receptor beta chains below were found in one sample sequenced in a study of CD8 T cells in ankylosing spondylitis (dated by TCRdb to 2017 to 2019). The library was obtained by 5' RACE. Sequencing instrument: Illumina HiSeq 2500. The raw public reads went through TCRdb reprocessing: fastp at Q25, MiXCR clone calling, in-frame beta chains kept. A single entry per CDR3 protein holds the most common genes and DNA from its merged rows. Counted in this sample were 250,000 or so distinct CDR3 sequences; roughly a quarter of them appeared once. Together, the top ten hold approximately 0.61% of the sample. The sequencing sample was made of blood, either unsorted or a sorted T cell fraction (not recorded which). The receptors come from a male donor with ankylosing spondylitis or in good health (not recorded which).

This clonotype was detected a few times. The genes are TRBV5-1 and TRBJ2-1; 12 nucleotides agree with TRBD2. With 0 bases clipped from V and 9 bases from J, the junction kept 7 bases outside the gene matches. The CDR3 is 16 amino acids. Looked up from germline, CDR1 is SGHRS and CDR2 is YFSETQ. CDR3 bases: TGCGCCAGCAGCTTGGCTAGCGGGGGGGCCAACAGTGAGCAGTTCTTC. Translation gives CASSLASGGANSEQFF. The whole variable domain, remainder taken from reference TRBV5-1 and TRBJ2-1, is KAGVTQTPRYLIKTRGQQVTLSCSPISGHRSVSWYQQTPGQGLQFLFEYFSETQRNKGNFPGRFSGRQFSNSRSEMNVSTLELGDSALYLCASSLASGGANSEQFFGPGTRLTVL.

This chain's CDR3 is CASSLATIYNEQFF. The CDR3 bases are TGTGCCAGCAGCTTAGCGACAATCTACAATGAGCAGTTCTTC. The rearrangement links TRBV7-2 to TRBJ2-1; D not certain. The CDR3 covers 14 residues. Germline V CDR1 and CDR2: SGHTA, FQGNSA. V dropped 0 bases and J dropped 3 bases, with 6 bases sitting between them.

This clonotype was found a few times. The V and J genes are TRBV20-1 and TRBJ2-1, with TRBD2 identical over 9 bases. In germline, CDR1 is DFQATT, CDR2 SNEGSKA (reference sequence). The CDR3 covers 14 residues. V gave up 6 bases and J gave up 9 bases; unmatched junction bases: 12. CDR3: CSAEGLAGSVEQFF. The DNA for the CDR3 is TGCAGTGCGGAGGGACTAGCCGGGTCAGTTGAGCAGTTCTTC.

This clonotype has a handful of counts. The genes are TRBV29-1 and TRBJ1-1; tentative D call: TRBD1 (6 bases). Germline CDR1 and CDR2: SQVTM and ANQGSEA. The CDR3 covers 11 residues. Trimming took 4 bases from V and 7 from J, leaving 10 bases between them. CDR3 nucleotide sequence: TGCAGCGTTGGGGGGGCGGGTGAAGCTTTCTTT. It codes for CSVGGAGEAFF.

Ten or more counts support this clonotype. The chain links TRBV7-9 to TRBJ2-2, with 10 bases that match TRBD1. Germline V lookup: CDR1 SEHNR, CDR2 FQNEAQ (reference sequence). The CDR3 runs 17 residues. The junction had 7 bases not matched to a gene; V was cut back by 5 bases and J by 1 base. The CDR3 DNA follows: TGTGCCAGCAGCCCTACGGGACAGGGGAAGAACACCGGGGAGCTGTTTTTT. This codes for CASSPTGQGKNTGELFF. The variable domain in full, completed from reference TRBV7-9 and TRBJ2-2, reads DTGVSQNPRHKITKRGQNVTFRCDPISEHNRLYWYRQTLGQGPEFLTYFQNEAQLEKSRLLSDRFSAERPKGSFSTLEIQRTEQGDSAMYLCASSPTGQGKNTGELFFGEGSRLTVL.

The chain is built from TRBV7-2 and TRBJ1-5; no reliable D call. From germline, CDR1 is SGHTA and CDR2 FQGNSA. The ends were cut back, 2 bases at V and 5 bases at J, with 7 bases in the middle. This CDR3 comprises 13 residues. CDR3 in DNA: TGTGCCAGCAGCTTATGGAGGGATCAGCCCCAGCATTTT. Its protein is CASSLWRDQPQHF.

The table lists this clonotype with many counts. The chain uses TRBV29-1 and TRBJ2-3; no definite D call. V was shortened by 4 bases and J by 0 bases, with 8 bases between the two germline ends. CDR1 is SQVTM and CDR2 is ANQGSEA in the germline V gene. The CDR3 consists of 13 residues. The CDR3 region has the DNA TGCAGCGTTGTTGGCAGGAGCACAGATACGCAGTATTTT. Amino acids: CSVVGRSTDTQYF.

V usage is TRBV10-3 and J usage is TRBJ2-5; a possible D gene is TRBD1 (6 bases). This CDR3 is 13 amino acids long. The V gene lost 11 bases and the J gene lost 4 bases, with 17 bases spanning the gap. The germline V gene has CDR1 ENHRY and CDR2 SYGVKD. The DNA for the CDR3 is TGTGCCTCAGGGGCCGGGACATTAGAGACCCAGTACTTC. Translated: CASGAGTLETQYF.

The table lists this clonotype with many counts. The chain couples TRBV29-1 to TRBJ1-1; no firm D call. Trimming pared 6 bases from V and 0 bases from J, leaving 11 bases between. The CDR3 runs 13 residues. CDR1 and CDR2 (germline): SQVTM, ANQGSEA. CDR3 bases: TGCAGCGTCGGAAACCAAGTGAACACTGAAGCTTTCTTT. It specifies CSVGNQVNTEAFF.

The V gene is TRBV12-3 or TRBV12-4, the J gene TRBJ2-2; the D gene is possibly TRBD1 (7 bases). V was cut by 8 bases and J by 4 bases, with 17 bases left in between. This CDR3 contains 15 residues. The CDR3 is CASCRGASGTGELFF. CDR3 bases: TGTGCCAGCTGCAGGGGGGCTAGTGGCACCGGGGAGCTGTTTTTT.

The CDR3 sequence: CASSLLVAYNEQFF. The CDR3 DNA reads TGTGCCAGCAGTTTACTAGTAGCCTACAATGAGCAGTTCTTC. This chain links TRBV12-3 or TRBV12-4 with TRBJ2-1; D gene ambiguous. The CDR3 spans 14 residues. V shed 2 bases and J shed 2 bases, with 7 bases lying between them.

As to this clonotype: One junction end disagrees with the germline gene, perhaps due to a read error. The CDR3 region is CSVRTRETQYF. The CDR3 bases are TGTAGCGTTAGGACGCGGGAGACCCAGTACTTC. V and J are TRBV20-1 and TRBJ2-5, with D maybe TRBD2 (5 bases). CDR1 is DFQATT, CDR2 SNEGSKA, per germline (reference sequence). The length of the CDR3 is 11 residues.

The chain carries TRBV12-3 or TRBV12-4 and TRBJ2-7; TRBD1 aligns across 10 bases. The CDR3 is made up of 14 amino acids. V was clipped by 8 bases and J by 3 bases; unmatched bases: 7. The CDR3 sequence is CASQLGTGDYEQYF. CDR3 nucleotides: TGTGCCAGCCAACTCGGGACAGGGGACTACGAGCAGTACTTC.

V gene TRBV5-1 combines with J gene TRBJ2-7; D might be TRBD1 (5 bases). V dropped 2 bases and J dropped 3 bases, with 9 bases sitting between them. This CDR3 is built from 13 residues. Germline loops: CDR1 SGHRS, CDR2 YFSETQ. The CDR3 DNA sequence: TGCGCCAGCAGCTTCGATCAGGGCTACGAGCAGTACTTC. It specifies CASSFDQGYEQYF. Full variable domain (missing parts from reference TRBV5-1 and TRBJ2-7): KAGVTQTPRYLIKTRGQQVTLSCSPISGHRSVSWYQQTPGQGLQFLFEYFSETQRNKGNFPGRFSGRQFSNSRSEMNVSTLELGDSALYLCASSFDQGYEQYFGPGTRLTVT.

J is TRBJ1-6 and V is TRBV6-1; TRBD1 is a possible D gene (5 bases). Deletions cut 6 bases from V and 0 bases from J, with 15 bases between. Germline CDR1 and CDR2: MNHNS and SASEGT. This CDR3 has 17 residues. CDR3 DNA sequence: TGTGCCAGCAGCCCCGGGGGAGTATACTCCTATAATTCACCCCTCCACTTT. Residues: CASSPGGVYSYNSPLHF.

The CDR3: CASSQEEEGEGYNEQFF. The DNA of the CDR3 is TGTGCCAGCAGCCAAGAGGAGGAGGGAGAGGGCTACAATGAGCAGTTCTTC. The chain employs TRBV4-2 and TRBJ2-1; D perhaps matches TRBD2 (6 bases). Trimming took 0 bases from V and 3 from J, leaving 15 bases between them. Looked up from germline, CDR1 is LGHNA and CDR2 is YNFKEQ. The CDR3 contains 17 residues.

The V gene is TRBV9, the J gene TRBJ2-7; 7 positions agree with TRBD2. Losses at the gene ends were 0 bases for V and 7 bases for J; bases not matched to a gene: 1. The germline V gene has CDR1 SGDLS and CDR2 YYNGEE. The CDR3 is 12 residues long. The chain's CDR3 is CASSVGGGEQYF. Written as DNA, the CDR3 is TGTGCCAGCAGCGTAGGGGGGGGGGAGCAGTACTTC.

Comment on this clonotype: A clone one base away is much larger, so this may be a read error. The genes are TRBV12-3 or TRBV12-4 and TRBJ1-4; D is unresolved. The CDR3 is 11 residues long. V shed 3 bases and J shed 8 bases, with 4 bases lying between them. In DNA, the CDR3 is TGTGCCAGCAGTTTGAAAGAAAAACTGTTTTTT. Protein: CASSLKEKLFF.

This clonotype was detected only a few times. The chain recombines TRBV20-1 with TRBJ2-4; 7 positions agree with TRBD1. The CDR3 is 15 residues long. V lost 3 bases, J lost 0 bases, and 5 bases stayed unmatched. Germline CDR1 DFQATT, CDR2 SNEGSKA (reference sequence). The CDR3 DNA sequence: TGCAGTGCTAGCCCCGACAGGGTAGCCAAAAACATTCAGTACTTC. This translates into CSASPDRVAKNIQYF.